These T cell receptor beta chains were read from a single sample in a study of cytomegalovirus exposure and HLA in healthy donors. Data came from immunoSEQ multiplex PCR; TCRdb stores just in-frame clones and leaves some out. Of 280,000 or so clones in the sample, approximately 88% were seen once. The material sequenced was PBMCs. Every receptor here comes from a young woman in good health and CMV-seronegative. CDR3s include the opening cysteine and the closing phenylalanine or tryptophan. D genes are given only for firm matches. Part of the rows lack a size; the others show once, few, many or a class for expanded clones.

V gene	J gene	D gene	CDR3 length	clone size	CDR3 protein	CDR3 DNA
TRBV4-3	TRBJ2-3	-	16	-	CASSPNQGTPTDTQYF	TGCGCCAGCAGCCCCAATCAAGGGACTCCCACAGATACGCAGTATTTT
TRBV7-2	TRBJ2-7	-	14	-	CASSFGGGGYEQYF	TGTGCCAGCAGCTTTGGGGGAGGAGGCTACGAGCAGTACTTC
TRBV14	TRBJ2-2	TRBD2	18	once	CASSLRLAGVTYTGELFF	TGTGCCAGCAGCCTACGACTAGCGGGAGTAACCTACACCGGGGAGCTGTTTTTT
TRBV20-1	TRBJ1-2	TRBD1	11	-	CSAKQGSGYTF	TGCAGTGCTAAACAGGGGTCCGGCTACACCTTC
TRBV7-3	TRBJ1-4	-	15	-	CASSLQGWSNEKLFF	TGTGCCAGCAGCTTACAGGGGTGGTCTAATGAAAAACTGTTTTTT
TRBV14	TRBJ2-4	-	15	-	CASSQPRGAKNIQYF	TGTGCCAGCAGCCAACCCAGGGGAGCCAAAAACATTCAGTACTTC
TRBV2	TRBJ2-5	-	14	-	CASRRGSTQETQYF	TGTGCCAGCAGGCGGGGTTCGACCCAGGAGACCCAGTACTTC
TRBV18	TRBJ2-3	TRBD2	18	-	CASSPLPSGSSSTDTQYF	TGTGCCAGCTCACCACTTCCTAGCGGGTCGTCTAGCACAGATACGCAGTATTTT
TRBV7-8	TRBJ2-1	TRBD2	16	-	CASSLGGTSGRPEQFF	TGTGCCAGCAGCTTAGGTGGGACTAGCGGGAGGCCTGAGCAGTTCTTC
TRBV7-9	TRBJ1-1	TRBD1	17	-	CASSSTRQGATNTEAFF	TGTGCCAGCAGTTCCACACGACAGGGGGCTACGAACACTGAAGCTTTCTTT
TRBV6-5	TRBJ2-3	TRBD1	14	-	CASSRDSSTDTQYF	TGTGCCAGCAGCCGGGACAGCAGCACAGATACGCAGTATTTT
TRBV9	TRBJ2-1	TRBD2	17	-	CASSEDPQRDQPGEQFF	TGTGCCAGCAGCGAGGACCCTCAGCGGGACCAACCAGGGGAGCAGTTCTTC
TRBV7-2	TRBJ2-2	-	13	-	CASSPRSTGELFF	TGTGCCAGCAGCCCCCGGTCAACCGGGGAGCTGTTTTTT
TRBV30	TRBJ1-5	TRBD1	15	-	CAWGQGAASNQPQHF	TGTGCCTGGGGACAGGGGGCAGCGAGCAATCAGCCCCAGCATTTT
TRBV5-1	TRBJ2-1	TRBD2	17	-	CASSSLISGTSYNEQFF	TGCGCCAGCAGCTCGTTAATTAGCGGGACCTCCTACAATGAGCAGTTCTTC
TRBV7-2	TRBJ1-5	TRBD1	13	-	CASNSGGYQPQHF	TGTGCCAGCAACTCAGGGGGGTATCAGCCCCAGCATTTT
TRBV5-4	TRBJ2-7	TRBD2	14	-	CASSPLAGPYEQYF	TGTGCCAGCAGCCCTCTAGCGGGCCCCTACGAGCAGTACTTC
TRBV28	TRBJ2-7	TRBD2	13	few	CAATSGDVYEQYF	TGTGCCGCGACTAGCGGAGACGTCTACGAGCAGTACTTC
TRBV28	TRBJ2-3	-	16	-	CASSFRGGLSTDTQYF	TGTGCCAGCAGTTTTCGGGGAGGACTTAGCACAGATACGCAGTATTTT
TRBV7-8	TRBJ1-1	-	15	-	CASSSTAGSNTEAFF	TGTGCCAGCAGCTCCACCGCGGGCAGTAACACTGAAGCTTTCTTT
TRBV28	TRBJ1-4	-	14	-	CASSPGRGGEKLFF	TGTGCCAGCAGCCCAGGAAGGGGGGGAGAAAAACTGTTTTTT
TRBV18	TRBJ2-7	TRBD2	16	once	CASSPRSLAGIYEQYF	TGTGCCAGCTCACCACGTTCGCTAGCGGGAATCTACGAGCAGTACTTC
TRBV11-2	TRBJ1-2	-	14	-	CASSKERQDVGYTF	TGTGCCAGCAGTAAAGAAAGACAGGATGTTGGCTACACCTTC
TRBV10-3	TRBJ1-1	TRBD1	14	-	CAISDRGTNTEAFF	TGTGCCATCAGCGACAGGGGGACGAACACTGAAGCTTTCTTT
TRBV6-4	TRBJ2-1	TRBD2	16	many	CASSAEEGLAHNEQFF	TGTGCCAGCAGTGCAGAAGAGGGACTAGCGCACAATGAGCAGTTCTTC
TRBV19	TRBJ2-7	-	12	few	CASSGSFSEQYF	TGTGCCAGTAGCGGTAGTTTCTCCGAGCAGTACTTC
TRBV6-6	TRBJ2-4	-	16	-	CASIPPEAQGKNIQYF	TGTGCCAGCATCCCACCCGAGGCGCAGGGCAAAAACATTCAGTACTTC
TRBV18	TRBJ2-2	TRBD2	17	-	CASSPATGTSNAGELFF	TGTGCCAGCTCACCAGCGACCGGGACTAGCAACGCCGGGGAGCTGTTTTTT
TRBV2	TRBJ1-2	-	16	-	CASSEARGVSFDGYTF	TGTGCCAGCAGTGAAGCCAGGGGCGTTAGTTTCGATGGCTACACCTTC
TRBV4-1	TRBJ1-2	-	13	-	CASSQVNSGGYTF	TGCGCCAGCAGCCAAGTTAACAGTGGGGGCTACACCTTC
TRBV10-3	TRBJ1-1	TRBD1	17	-	CATTPTGGTIMNTEAFF	TGTGCCACAACACCTACAGGGGGGACTATAATGAACACTGAAGCTTTCTTT
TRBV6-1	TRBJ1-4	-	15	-	CASRSGISTNEKLFF	TGTGCCAGCAGATCGGGGATCTCGACTAATGAAAAACTGTTTTTT
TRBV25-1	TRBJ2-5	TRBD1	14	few	CASSPRAGGETQYF	TGTGCCAGCAGTCCCCGGGCAGGGGGTGAGACCCAGTACTTC
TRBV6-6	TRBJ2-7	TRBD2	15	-	CASSPTSGSGREQYF	TGTGCCAGCAGTCCTACTAGCGGGAGTGGGCGAGAGCAGTACTTC
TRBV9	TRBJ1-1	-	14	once	CASSVSTENTEAFF	TGTGCCAGCAGCGTCTCTACAGAGAACACTGAAGCTTTCTTT
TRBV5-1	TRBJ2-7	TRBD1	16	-	CASSLGWDRTPYEQYF	TGCGCCAGCAGCTTGGGATGGGACAGGACCCCCTACGAGCAGTACTTC
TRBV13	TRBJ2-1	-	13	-	CASTLGLLGEQFF	TGTGCCAGCACCCTCGGACTGTTAGGCGAGCAGTTCTTC
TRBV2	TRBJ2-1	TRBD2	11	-	CASTAGSISFF	TGTGCCAGCACAGCGGGAAGTATCTCGTTCTTC
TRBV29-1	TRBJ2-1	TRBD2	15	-	CSVASGSRSYNEQFF	TGCAGCGTTGCTAGCGGGAGTAGGTCCTACAATGAGCAGTTCTTC
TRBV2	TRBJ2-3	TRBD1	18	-	CASSVRTGGESLTDTQYF	TGTGCCAGCAGTGTCAGGACAGGGGGTGAATCCCTCACAGATACGCAGTATTTT
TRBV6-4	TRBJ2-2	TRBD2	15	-	CASSSLAENTGELFF	TGTGCCAGCAGTTCTCTAGCGGAGAACACCGGGGAGCTGTTTTTT
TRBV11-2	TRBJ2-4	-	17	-	CASRYDPGPLAKNIQYF	TGTGCCAGCAGGTACGATCCAGGTCCCTTAGCCAAAAACATTCAGTACTTC
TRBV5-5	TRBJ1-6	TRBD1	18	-	CASSFPGQGSNRGSPLHF	TGTGCCAGCAGCTTCCCGGGACAGGGGTCCAACAGAGGTTCACCCCTCCACTTT
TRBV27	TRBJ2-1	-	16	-	CASSLSGVGPYNEQFF	TGTGCCAGCAGTTTATCGGGAGTAGGTCCCTACAATGAGCAGTTCTTC
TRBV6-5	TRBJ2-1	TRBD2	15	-	CASTTTSGVYNEQFF	TGTGCCAGCACCACCACTAGCGGGGTTTACAATGAGCAGTTCTTC
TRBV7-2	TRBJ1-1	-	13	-	CASSLGRGVEAFF	TGTGCCAGCAGCTTAGGACGGGGGGTTGAAGCTTTCTTT
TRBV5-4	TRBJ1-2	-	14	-	CASSFPDRDYGYTF	TGTGCCAGCAGCTTCCCTGATAGAGACTATGGCTACACCTTC
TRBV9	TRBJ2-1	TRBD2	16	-	CASSVVSSGSLNEQFF	TGTGCCAGCAGCGTAGTATCTAGCGGGAGTCTGAATGAGCAGTTCTTC
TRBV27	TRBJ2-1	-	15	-	CASSYDGLNPHEQFF	TGTGCCAGCAGTTACGACGGACTCAACCCCCATGAGCAGTTCTTC
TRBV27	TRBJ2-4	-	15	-	CASSLLGLTENIQYF	TGTGCCAGCAGTTTATTGGGCCTGACAGAAAACATTCAGTACTTC
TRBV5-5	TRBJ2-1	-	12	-	CASSSPQTYSFF	TGTGCCAGCAGCTCACCACAGACCTATTCGTTCTTC
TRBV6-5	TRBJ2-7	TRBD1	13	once	CASRKQGAYEQYF	TGTGCCAGCAGAAAACAGGGGGCCTACGAGCAGTACTTC
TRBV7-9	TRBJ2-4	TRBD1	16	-	CASSLRTGGEYNIQYF	TGTGCCAGCAGCTTAAGGACAGGGGGGGAATACAACATTCAGTACTTC
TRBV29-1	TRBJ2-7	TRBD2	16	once	CSVKIGTLAGVYEQYF	TGCAGCGTCAAAATCGGGACACTAGCGGGAGTCTACGAGCAGTACTTC
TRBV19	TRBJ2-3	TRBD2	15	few	CASSIGLAFGDTQYF	TGTGCCAGTAGTATTGGACTAGCCTTTGGAGATACGCAGTATTTT
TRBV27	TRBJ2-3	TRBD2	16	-	CASSLLAGDPTDTQYF	TGTGCCAGCAGTCTCCTAGCGGGAGACCCCACAGATACGCAGTATTTT
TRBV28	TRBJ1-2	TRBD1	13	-	CASREDRLYGYTF	TGTGCCAGCAGAGAGGACAGGCTCTATGGCTACACCTTC
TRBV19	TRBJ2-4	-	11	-	CASSIADIQYF	TGTGCCAGTAGTATAGCGGACATTCAGTACTTC